Presented here are 4 T cell receptor beta chains from one specimen sequenced in a study of cytomegalovirus exposure and HLA in healthy donors (dated by TCRdb to about 2017). Libraries were made using the immunoSEQ multiplex PCR assay. Imported from immuneACCESS, the table was reduced by TCRdb to in-frame sequences with V and J called. These copies leave out some clones; in studies compared against another copy, an unresolved V gene accounts for under half, and the cause of the remainder is not known. The sample table holds 78,000 or so clones, of which almost 97% were seen once. The ten largest account for 1.6% of the sample. Sequencing was performed on PBMCs. These receptors were taken from a man in his late teens or twenties in good health and CMV-seropositive.

This chain connects TRBV5-1 to TRBJ2-7; a possible D gene is TRBD2 (5 bases). The germline CDR1 and CDR2 sequences are SGHRS and YFSETQ. This CDR3 contains 13 residues. The V and J ends lost 3 bases and 5 bases respectively, with 12 bases between them. The chain's CDR3 is CASSSGLVNEQYF. Here the CDR3 DNA reads TGCGCCAGCAGCTCAGGACTGGTAAACGAGCAGTACTTC.

The chain recombines TRBV30 with TRBJ1-2; D gene uncertain. V lost 6 bases and J 8 bases, leaving 19 bases between the germline ends. CDR1 is GTSNPN and CDR2 is SVGIG in the germline V gene (reference sequence). This CDR3 is 13 amino acids long. The CDR3 DNA reads TGTGCCTGTCATACCACCCGACAAGGCGGCTACACCTTC. Its protein is CACHTTRQGGYTF. The variable domain in full, completed from reference TRBV30 and TRBJ1-2, reads SQTIHQWPATLVQPVGSPLSLECTVEGTSNPNLYWYRQAAGRGLQLLFYSVGIGQISSEVPQNLSASRPQDRQFILSSKKLLLSDSGFYLCACHTTRQGGYTFGSGTRLTVV.

The chain is built from TRBV5-1 and TRBJ2-6, with D unclear. Looked up from germline, CDR1 is SGHRS and CDR2 is YFSETQ. The V gene lost 3 bases and the J gene lost 1 base, with 8 bases spanning the gap. The CDR3 loop spans 15 amino acids. The CDR3 DNA sequence: TGCGCCAGCAGCTATGCCGGGTCTGGGGCCAACGTCCTGACTTTC. It encodes CASSYAGSGANVLTF.

This sequence joins TRBV29-1 and TRBJ2-7; 12 bases align to TRBD1. The V and J ends lost 6 bases and 6 bases, in that order; junction bases with no gene match: 6. Germline V gene data show CDR1 as SQVTM and CDR2 as ANQGSEA. CDR3 length equals 13 residues. Here the CDR3 DNA reads TGCAGCGTGGGGACAGGGGGCGTCGTCGAGCAGTACTTC. Translation gives CSVGTGGVVEQYF.